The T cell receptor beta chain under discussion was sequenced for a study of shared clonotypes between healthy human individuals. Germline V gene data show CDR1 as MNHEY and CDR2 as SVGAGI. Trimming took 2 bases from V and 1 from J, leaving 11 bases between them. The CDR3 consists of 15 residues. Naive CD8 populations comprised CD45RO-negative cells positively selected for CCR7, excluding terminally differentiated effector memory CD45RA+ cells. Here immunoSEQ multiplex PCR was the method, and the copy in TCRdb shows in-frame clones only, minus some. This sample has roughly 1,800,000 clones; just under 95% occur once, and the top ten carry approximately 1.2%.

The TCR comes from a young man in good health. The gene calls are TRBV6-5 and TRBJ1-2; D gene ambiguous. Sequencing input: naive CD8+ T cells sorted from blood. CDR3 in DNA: TGTGCCAGCAGTTACGCCACAGATGATAACTATGGCTACACCTTC. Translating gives CASSYATDDNYGYTF.